The T cell receptor beta chain described here comes from a study of neurological immune-mediated disorders. The cDNA came from 5'RACE with 10-nucleotide random UMIs. Using its own MiXCR run on the 5' RACE reads, TCRdb lists one record per CDR3 protein. The sample has some 46,000 distinct CDR3 sequences, 4.5% seen once. This clonotype was seen more than once but under ten times. Antigen specificity is unknown. The CDR3 is 13 residues long. Trimming removed 5 bases at V and 2 bases at J, with 9 bases between. Findings of the study overall: No CDR3 amino acid sequences were shared by expanded clones across subjects, suggesting private repertoires in all groups. The greatest TCR clonal expansion appeared in HTLV-1-associated myelopathy and the smallest, falling below healthy controls, in multiple sclerosis.

Source material was 2 million unsorted PBMCs, stored at -80 °C in RNAlater. The clonotype comes from a woman aged 55 to 70 with multiple sclerosis. This sequence joins TRBV12-3 or TRBV12-4 and TRBJ1-2; a weak D match, TRBD1 (5 bases). The sequenced sample was PBMCs. CDR3 DNA: TGTGCCAGCAGTCTACAGGTCAACTATGGCTACACCTTC. It yields the protein CASSLQVNYGYTF.